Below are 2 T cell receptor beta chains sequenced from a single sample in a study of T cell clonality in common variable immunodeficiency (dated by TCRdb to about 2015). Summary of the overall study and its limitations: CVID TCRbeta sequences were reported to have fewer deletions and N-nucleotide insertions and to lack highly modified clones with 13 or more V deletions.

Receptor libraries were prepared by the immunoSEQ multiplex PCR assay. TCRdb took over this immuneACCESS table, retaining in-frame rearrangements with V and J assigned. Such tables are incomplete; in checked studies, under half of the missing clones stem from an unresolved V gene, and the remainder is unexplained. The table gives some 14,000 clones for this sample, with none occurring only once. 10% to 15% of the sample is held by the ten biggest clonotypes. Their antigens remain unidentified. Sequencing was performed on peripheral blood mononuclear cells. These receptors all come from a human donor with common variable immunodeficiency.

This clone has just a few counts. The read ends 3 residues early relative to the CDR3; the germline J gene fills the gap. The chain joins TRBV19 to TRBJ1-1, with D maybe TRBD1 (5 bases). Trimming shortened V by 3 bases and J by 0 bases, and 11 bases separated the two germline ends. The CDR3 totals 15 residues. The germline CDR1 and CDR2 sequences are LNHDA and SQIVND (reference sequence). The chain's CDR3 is CASSIPGGVNTEAFF. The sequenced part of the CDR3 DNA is TGTGCCAGTAGTATCCCGGGGGGGGTGAACACTGAA.

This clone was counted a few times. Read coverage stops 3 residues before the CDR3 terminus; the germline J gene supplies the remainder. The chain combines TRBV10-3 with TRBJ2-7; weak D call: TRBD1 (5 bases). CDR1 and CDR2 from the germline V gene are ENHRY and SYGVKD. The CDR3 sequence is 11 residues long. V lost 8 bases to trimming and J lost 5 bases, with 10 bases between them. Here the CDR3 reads CAIATVDEQYF. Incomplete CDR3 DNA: TGTGCCATCGCGACAGTGGACGAG.